The 26 T cell receptor beta chains reported below all come from one sample, sequenced in a study of blood T cell repertoires in COVID-19. The assay was immunoSEQ multiplex PCR, and TCRdb's table has in-frame clones only and misses some. The sample yields approximately 290,000 clones, 91% seen once. The sequenced material came from peripheral blood. These receptor sequences come from a woman aged 25 to 45 with COVID-19, enrolled during active disease.

The rearrangement links TRBV11-2 to TRBJ2-1; TRBD2 matches at 7 bases. Germline CDR1 and CDR2: SGHAT and FQNNGV. Trimming at V came to 3 bases and at J to 7 bases, leaving 9 bases not matched to a gene. The CDR3 has 15 residues. The CDR3 DNA reads TGTGCCAGCAGCTTTCTCGCGGGAGAAGGAAATGAGCAGTTCTTC. Translating gives CASSFLAGEGNEQFF.

V is TRBV30 and J is TRBJ1-6; D might be TRBD1 (5 bases). From germline, CDR1 is GTSNPN and CDR2 SVGIG (reference sequence). The CDR3 sequence is 15 residues long. Trimming pared 0 bases from V and 8 bases from J, leaving 14 bases between. The CDR3 DNA reads as TGTGCCTGGAGTGTAAGTTATCAGGGCGATTCACCCCTCCACTTT. Protein: CAWSVSYQGDSPLHF.

The genes are TRBV5-1 and TRBJ1-4, with D possibly TRBD1 on 6 matching bases. The length of the CDR3 is 15 residues. V gave up 4 bases and J gave up 6 bases, with 16 bases separating them. The germline V gene encodes CDR1 SGHRS and CDR2 YFSETQ. The CDR3 loop reads CASSDSQGGHEKLFF. CDR3 DNA sequence: TGCGCCAGCAGCGACTCACAGGGCGGACATGAAAAACTGTTTTTT.

This chain connects TRBV6-6 to TRBJ2-1, with TRBD1 matching 9 bases. The CDR3 extends over 14 amino acids. V lost 8 bases, J lost 9 bases, and 11 bases stayed unmatched. Germline V CDR1 and CDR2: MNHNY, SVGAGI (reference sequence). This CDR3 is CASRGQGTWGEQFF. The CDR3, as DNA: TGTGCCAGCCGGGGACAGGGAACCTGGGGTGAGCAGTTCTTC.

The chain carries TRBV4-1 and TRBJ2-5; D may be TRBD1 (6 bases). Trimming removed 4 bases from V and 1 base from J, with 10 bases in between. The germline gives CDR1 MGHRA, CDR2 YSYEKL. CDR3 length: 14 amino acids. CDR3 sequence: CASSPLGGQETQYF. CDR3 DNA sequence: TGCGCCAGCAGCCCCTTAGGGGGCCAAGAGACCCAGTACTTC.

The genes are TRBV5-4 and TRBJ1-3, with 7 bases matching TRBD1. In germline, CDR1 is SGHNT, CDR2 YYREEE (reference sequence). V lost 4 bases, J lost 1 base, and 2 bases stayed unmatched. This CDR3 comprises 14 residues. The DNA for the CDR3 is TGTGCCAGCAGCCCACAGGGGTCTGGAAACACCATATATTTT. Translating gives CASSPQGSGNTIYF. Looking up the rest from reference TRBV5-4 and TRBJ1-3 gives the full variable domain: ETGVTQSPTHLIKTRGQQVTLRCSSQSGHNTVSWYQQALGQGPQFIFQYYREEENGRGNFPPRFSGLQFPNYSSELNVNALELDDSALYLCASSPQGSGNTIYFGEGSWLTVV.

This chain connects TRBV19 to TRBJ2-7, with 8 bases that match TRBD2. Per the germline V gene, CDR1 is LNHDA and CDR2 is SQIVND (reference sequence). V dropped 5 bases and J dropped 0; count of bases not matched to a gene: 6. The CDR3 has 15 amino acids. The CDR3 protein is CASSWGSGSSYEQYF. DNA of the CDR3: TGTGCCAGTAGTTGGGGGAGCGGGAGCTCCTACGAGCAGTACTTC.

The chain has TRBV14 and TRBJ2-7; TRBD2 matches at 12 bases. CDR3 size: 15 residues. The trim removed 3 bases at V and 4 bases at J, leaving 4 bases unmatched. Per germline, CDR1 SGHDN and CDR2 FVKESK. As DNA, the CDR3 is TGTGCCAGCAGCCACCCCGGGACTAGCGGGTACGAGCAGTACTTC. Translated: CASSHPGTSGYEQYF.

The chain is built from TRBV19 and TRBJ1-2, with 9 nucleotides matching TRBD1. Germline CDR1 is LNHDA and CDR2 is SQIVND (reference sequence). CDR3 length: 14 residues. V dropped 6 bases and J dropped 3; count of bases not matched to a gene: 5. CDR3 residues: CASRDRGRDYGYTF. The CDR3, as DNA: TGTGCCAGTAGGGACAGGGGACGAGACTATGGCTACACCTTC.

J is TRBJ2-7 and V is TRBV12-3 or TRBV12-4, with a tentative D call TRBD2 (6 bases). Trimming took off 5 bases at V and 2 bases at J, with 10 bases between the two ends. The CDR3 runs 13 residues. The CDR3 DNA reads as TGTGCCAGCAGTCCGGGAGCCCCCTACGAGCAGTACTTC. It codes for CASSPGAPYEQYF.

The chain couples TRBV7-3 to TRBJ2-2; 7 bases are a match to TRBD1. This CDR3 spans 14 amino acids. Germline trimming cut 5 bases from V and 7 bases from J; bases unmatched to any gene: 7. Germline CDR1 and CDR2: SGHTA and FQGTGA. In nucleotides, the CDR3 is TGTGCCAGCAGCCATGGACAGGAAGGCGGGGAGCTGTTTTTT. It specifies CASSHGQEGGELFF. Full variable domain (remainder filled in from reference TRBV7-3 and TRBJ2-2): GAGVSQTPSNKVTEKGKYVELRCDPISGHTALYWYRQSLGQGPEFLIYFQGTGAADDSGLPNDRFFAVRPEGSVSTLKIQRTERGDSAVYLCASSHGQEGGELFFGEGSRLTVL.

The chain carries TRBV11-2 and TRBJ1-1; 8 bases map to TRBD1. The V gene end was trimmed by 0 bases and the J gene end by 10 bases; junction bases not matched to a gene: 13. This CDR3 is built from 16 residues. Germline V gives CDR1 SGHAT, CDR2 FQNNGV. The CDR3 bases are TGTGCCAGCAGCTTAGACCGACTTTCAGGGGGCGCAGGAGCTTTCTTT. This sequence encodes CASSLDRLSGGAGAFF.

The chain is built from TRBV4-1 and TRBJ1-2, with TRBD1 as a possible D gene (6 bases). The ends were cut back, 8 bases at V and 3 bases at J, with 19 bases in the middle. The CDR3 runs to 15 residues. From germline, CDR1 is MGHRA and CDR2 YSYEKL. CDR3 DNA sequence: TGCGCCAGCCGCTCACTTACAGGGAAGTACTATGGCTACACCTTC. Amino acid sequence: CASRSLTGKYYGYTF.

The chain recombines TRBV19 with TRBJ2-2, with 8 bases matching TRBD2. Per the germline V gene, CDR1 is LNHDA and CDR2 is SQIVND (reference sequence). V shed 3 bases, J shed 6 bases, and the junction held 6 bases outside the gene matches. The CDR3 extends over 15 amino acids. CDR3 sequence (DNA): TGTGCCAGTAGTATCATGCTAGCGGGTTCCGGGGAGCTGTTTTTT. It codes for CASSIMLAGSGELFF.

The rearrangement joins TRBV7-9 to TRBJ1-1, with D tentatively TRBD1 (5 bases). The CDR3 contains 17 residues. Trimming left V 5 bases short and J 4 bases short, with 23 bases between. CDR1 and CDR2 from the germline V gene are SEHNR and FQNEAQ (reference sequence). The CDR3 coding sequence is TGTGCCAGCAGCCCAGCACGGGGGGGTGGTGGGGGCACTGAAGCTTTCTTT. This encodes CASSPARGGGGGTEAFF.

The rearrangement uses TRBV28 and TRBJ2-5, with a possible D match to TRBD2 (6 bases). Looked up from germline, CDR1 is MDHEN and CDR2 is SYDVKM. CDR3 length: 13 residues. V was trimmed by 2 bases and J by 7 bases, leaving 11 bases between them. This CDR3 is CASSLRGSATQYF. CDR3 DNA sequence: TGTGCCAGCAGTTTACGGGGGAGTGCGACCCAGTACTTC.

The sample holds one count of this clone. The chain's CDR3 is CASSSMPGGNQPQHF. As DNA, the CDR3 is TGTGCCAGTAGTTCGATGCCAGGGGGCAATCAGCCCCAGCATTTT. The gene calls are TRBV19 and TRBJ1-5; possible D gene TRBD1, 6 bases. This CDR3 has 15 amino acids. Trimming left V 5 bases short and J 2 bases short, with 13 bases between. The V gene's germline CDR1 is LNHDA and CDR2 SQIVND (reference sequence).

J is TRBJ2-1 and V is TRBV5-1; tentative D call: TRBD1 (5 bases). This CDR3 is 15 amino acids long. Between the trimmed V and J ends, which lost 0 bases and 0 bases, there was a span of 7 bases. The germline V gene has CDR1 SGHRS and CDR2 YFSETQ. CDR3 residues: CASSLEGFSYNEQFF. CDR3 DNA: TGCGCCAGCAGCTTGGAGGGGTTCTCCTACAATGAGCAGTTCTTC.

The V and J genes are TRBV7-9 and TRBJ2-3; 9 nucleotides agree with TRBD1. There are 15 residues in the CDR3. Looked up from germline, CDR1 is SEHNR and CDR2 is FQNEAQ (reference sequence). The V segment lost 4 bases and the J segment 4 bases; nucleotides outside the gene matches: 6. CDR3 DNA: TGTGCCAGCAGCTCAGACAGGGGGAGCGCAGATACGCAGTATTTT. Protein sequence: CASSSDRGSADTQYF.

In DNA, the CDR3 is TGTGCCAGCAGTTTGGACAGGAGAAATTCACCCCTCCACTTT. Translating it yields CASSLDRRNSPLHF. The J gene is TRBJ1-6, the V gene TRBV27; TRBD1 matches at 7 bases. CDR1 and CDR2 (germline): MNHEY, SMNVEV (reference sequence). The CDR3 sequence is 14 residues long. Losses at the gene ends were 3 bases for V and 7 bases for J; bases not matched to a gene: 3.

The chain recombines TRBV29-1 with TRBJ2-3; tentative D call: TRBD1 (5 bases). Germline V CDR1 and CDR2: SQVTM, ANQGSEA. With 5 bases removed from V and 0 bases from J, the gap between germline ends came to 18 bases. This CDR3 is built from 16 residues. In DNA, the CDR3 is TGCAGCGTTTTAGGGGCAGCTGCCACTAGCACAGATACGCAGTATTTT. This translates into CSVLGAAATSTDTQYF.

CDR3 protein: CASIRTGQGNYGYTF. The CDR3 DNA reads as TGTGCCAGCATCCGAACGGGACAGGGAAACTATGGCTACACCTTC. The chain recombines TRBV6-5 with TRBJ1-2, with TRBD1 matching over 9 bases. The CDR3 has 15 amino acids. Germline V CDR1 and CDR2: MNHEY, SVGAGI. The trim removed 7 bases at V and 2 bases at J, leaving 8 bases unmatched.

This clone came up many times. This CDR3 is also generated by other DNA sequences in the sample. The rearrangement uses TRBV28 and TRBJ1-5; D is perhaps TRBD1 (5 bases). Looked up from germline, CDR1 is MDHEN and CDR2 is SYDVKM. The V end lost 2 bases, the J end lost 7 bases, and 21 bases lay between the germline ends. This CDR3 region has 17 residues. CDR3 in DNA: TGTGCCAGCAGTTTAAAATCGGTACCCAGGCGGGGCCAGCCCCAGCATTTT. Its translation: CASSLKSVPRRGQPQHF.

The chain carries TRBV29-1 and TRBJ2-7, with D possibly matching TRBD1 (5 bases). V was pared by 4 bases and J by 2 bases, with 6 bases between. This CDR3 contains 11 residues. Germline-derived CDR1 and CDR2 are SQVTM and ANQGSEA. The DNA of the CDR3 is TGCAGCGTTGTACAGGCCTACGAGCAGTACTTC. The encoded protein is CSVVQAYEQYF.

This rearrangement joins TRBV5-4 to TRBJ1-1; 7 positions agree with TRBD1. The CDR3 has 13 residues. Germline loops: CDR1 SGHNT, CDR2 YYREEE (reference sequence). The trim removed 3 bases at V and 12 bases at J, leaving 11 bases unmatched. CDR3: CASSYDRVAGTFF. The CDR3 DNA is TGTGCCAGCAGCTATGACAGGGTCGCGGGAACTTTCTTT.

CDR3 in DNA: TGTGCCAGCAGTTACGCAACAGTTCAGCCCCAGCATTTT. This translates into CASSYATVQPQHF. The V and J genes are TRBV6-2 or TRBV6-3 and TRBJ1-5, with D hard to call. The CDR3 covers 13 residues. Trimming took off 2 bases at V and 6 bases at J, with 8 bases between the two ends. Germline V gene sequence: CDR1 MNHEY, CDR2 SVGEGT.